This is a list of T cell receptor beta chains from one sample in a study of T cells after yellow fever vaccination. MiXCR, applied by TCRdb to the 5' RACE reads, yields one record per CDR3 protein. The sample yields some 150,000 distinct CDR3 sequences, under 8% seen once. The input for sequencing was CD4+ T cells sorted from PBMCs, taken 10 days after the yellow fever booster vaccination. The receptor source for this set is a man aged 25 to 45 who received the YFV17D yellow fever vaccine. CDR3s include the opening cysteine and the closing phenylalanine or tryptophan. D genes are given only for firm matches. A row's size may be missing; if present it is once, few, many or a size class.

clone size,V gene,D gene,J gene,CDR3 DNA,CDR3 protein
.,TRBV7-8,.,TRBJ2-2,TGTGCCAGCAGCATAACCGGGACAAGCAAGGGTTCCGGGGAGCTGTTTTTT,CASSITGTSKGSGELFF
few,TRBV6-5,TRBD2,TRBJ2-7,TGTGCCAGCAGTTACCGGACACCTAGCGGGGTTTACTCCTACGAGCAGTACTTC,CASSYRTPSGVYSYEQYF
many,TRBV12-3/TRBV12-4,TRBD1,TRBJ2-7,TGTGCCAGCAGGACAGGGTGGGACGAGCAGTACTTC,CASRTGWDEQYF
few,TRBV28,.,TRBJ2-5,TGTGCCAGCAGTTTAGCGGGATCCCAAGAGACCCAGTACTTC,CASSLAGSQETQYF
many,TRBV20-1,.,TRBJ2-5,TGCAGTGCTTCGGAGGAGGAGACCCAGTACTTC,CSASEEETQYF
many,TRBV10-3,.,TRBJ2-7,TGTGCCATCAGCCTACAGGACCTCTACGAGCAGTACTTC,CAISLQDLYEQYF
many,TRBV5-4,.,TRBJ2-5,TGTGCCAGCAGCCCGGAGGGAGAGACCCAGTACTTC,CASSPEGETQYF
many,TRBV18,TRBD1,TRBJ2-3,TGTGCCAGCTCCCGGAATCAGGACAGGGCAAGTACAGATACGCAGTATTTT,CASSRNQDRASTDTQYF
many,TRBV19,.,TRBJ2-2,TGTGCCAGTAGGCACGGGTGGACCGGGGAGCTGTTTTTT,CASRHGWTGELFF
many,TRBV4-2,TRBD2,TRBJ2-5,TGTGCCAGCAGCCAAGGAGGTCGTCGTAGCGGGACGAGAGAGACCCAGTACTTC,CASSQGGRRSGTRETQYF
many,TRBV12-3/TRBV12-4,.,TRBJ2-5,TGTGCCAGCAGTTTGGTCGGAGGGTTTGAGACCCAGTACTTC,CASSLVGGFETQYF
many,TRBV7-9,TRBD2,TRBJ2-1,TGTGCCAGCAGCCCCCTCGGGGGCAGGCTAGCGGGAAGGAGAGGAAATGAGCAGTTCTTC,CASSPLGGRLAGRRGNEQFF
many,TRBV5-1,TRBD2,TRBJ2-3,TGCGCCAGCCGGACTAGCGGGACATCCGATACGCAGTATTTT,CASRTSGTSDTQYF
.,TRBV7-2,.,TRBJ1-2,TGTGCCAGCAGCTTAGCGCTATCGTCAGGGATGGTAGCTAACTATAGCTACACCTTC,CASSLALSSGMVANYSYTF
.,TRBV20-1,TRBD2,TRBJ2-3,TGCGCCAGTGGGGTAGCGGGAGGGTCGAGCACAGATACGCAGTATTTT,CASGVAGGSSTDTQYF
many,TRBV18,.,TRBJ2-5,TGTGCCAGCTCGACCTCCCGGTCTGGAGAGACCCAGTACTTC,CASSTSRSGETQYF
many,TRBV27,.,TRBJ2-6,TGTGCCAGCAGTTTAGGTTACCTAGCTTCTGGGGCCAACGTCCTGACTTTC,CASSLGYLASGANVLTF
many,TRBV20-1,.,TRBJ1-6,TGCAGTGCTAGCTTTGGGGGGTTAAGTTCACCCCTCCACTTT,CSASFGGLSSPLHF
many,TRBV18,.,TRBJ2-3,TGTGCCAGCTCACCACCTGGCACAGATACGCAGTATTTT,CASSPPGTDTQYF
many,TRBV29-1,.,TRBJ1-4,TGCAGCGCCCTGGGGAGCATCCTAGGTGAAAAACTGTTTTTT,CSALGSILGEKLFF
many,TRBV10-3,TRBD1,TRBJ2-7,TGTGCCATCAGTGAGTCGACAGGGGGTACCTACGAGCAGTACTTC,CAISESTGGTYEQYF
.,TRBV27,.,TRBJ1-4,TGTGCCAGCAGTTTAAGGAGAGGGGCTAATGAAAAACTGTTTTTT,CASSLRRGANEKLFF
few,TRBV5-1,TRBD1,TRBJ2-2,TGCGCCAGCAGCAATCGACAGGGGTCGACCGGGGAGCTGTTTTTT,CASSNRQGSTGELFF
many,TRBV18,.,TRBJ2-7,TGTGCCAGCTCAATGTTCTCCTACGAGCAGTACTTC,CASSMFSYEQYF
many,TRBV6-5,.,TRBJ1-2,TGTGCCAGCAGTTATGAGCTAGAACCCTCTCCGGAAGGCTACACCTTC,CASSYELEPSPEGYTF
many,TRBV9,.,TRBJ1-5,TGTGCCAGCAGCTGGGGGGAGGGTCGAAATCAGCCCCAGCATTTT,CASSWGEGRNQPQHF
many,TRBV20-1,TRBD1,TRBJ1-4,TGCAGTGCTAATTATGACAGGGGAGGCCGTGAAAAACTGTTTTTT,CSANYDRGGREKLFF
many,TRBV5-1,.,TRBJ2-2,TGCGCCAGCAGCTTGGCGAGGGACACCGGGGAGCTGTTTTTT,CASSLARDTGELFF
many,TRBV7-2,.,TRBJ2-7,TGTGCCAGCAGCCAGGGAGGCGGGGCCCCCTACGAGCAGTACTTC,CASSQGGGAPYEQYF
many,TRBV10-3,.,TRBJ2-5,TGTGCCATCAGTTTAGCGGACCAAGAGACCCAGTACTTC,CAISLADQETQYF
many,TRBV20-1,.,TRBJ2-3,TGCAGTGCTAGTCTTAGTCTGGGGCGGGATAGAGCAGATACGCAGTATTTT,CSASLSLGRDRADTQYF
.,TRBV6-2/TRBV6-3,.,TRBJ2-2,TGTGCCAGCAGTTACTTGTTAGCTGCCGGGGAGCTGTTTTTT,CASSYLLAAGELFF